This TCR beta chain was documented in a study of T cell responses to AZD1222 COVID-19 vaccine. Study outcomes and limitations: Repertoire sampling happened only post peak T cell response. Unmutated variant regions are reportedly the target of nearly half of TCRs that are spike-specific.

Assay: immunoSEQ multiplex PCR; the TCRdb copy retains only in-frame clones and omits some. The sample lists about 120,000 clones, approximately 85% occurring once. CDR1 ENHRY and CDR2 SYGVKD come from the germline V gene. V was pared by 2 bases and J by 0 bases, with 17 bases between. This CDR3 has 17 amino acids. This clone showed up just once. Its antigen is not identified. This clonotype was sampled from an adult in good health. The genes are TRBV10-3 and TRBJ2-7, with no clear D. The specimen was peripheral blood, collected on day 0 of MenACWY control vaccination. The CDR3 coding sequence is TGTGCCATCAGTGAGCCGTCTATTCGCGCAGGCTCCTACGAGCAGTACTTC. It is translated as CAISEPSIRAGSYEQYF.